The next 18 T cell receptor beta chains were all read from a single sample in a study of CD8+ T cells in alopecia areata (dated by TCRdb to between 2018 and 2020). Libraries came from the immunoSEQ multiplex PCR assay. To provide template for TCR sequencing, every sample had RNA extracted and reverse transcribed into cDNA. TCRdb retrieved this table from immuneACCESS and kept in-frame rearrangements only. Not all clones are present; in checked studies, unresolved V genes account for under half, and no reason is known for the remainder. The sample records about 120,000 clones, about 50% of which are singletons. Of the sample, just over 0.45% falls within the top ten clones. The time point label for this specimen denotes: around 29 days on oral tofacitinib. This sample's treatment or condition label indicates: oral pan-JAK inhibitor, 5-10 mg twice daily. Here the sequenced sample was CD4+ T cells sorted from blood, taken at week 4, from a patient treated with tofacitinib. These receptors came from a human donor with alopecia areata.

The chain links TRBV6-1 to TRBJ2-2, with D unresolved. V was cut by 6 bases and J by 7 bases, with 18 bases left in between. Germline assignment: CDR1 MNHNS and CDR2 SASEGT. CDR3 length: 15 residues. CDR3 DNA sequence: TGTGCCAGCAGAGATACCGGGCTAGGTGGCGGGGAGCTGTTTTTT. As protein: CASRDTGLGGGELFF.

Turning to this clone: Different DNA sequences within this sample yield the same CDR3. V usage is TRBV6-6 and J usage is TRBJ1-5; D gene ambiguous. Germline loops: CDR1 MNHNY, CDR2 SVGAGI (reference sequence). Trimming removed 0 bases from V and 7 bases from J, with 10 bases in between. The CDR3 extends over 14 amino acids. CDR3 sequence (DNA): TGTGCCAGCAGTTACTCGAATGCGGGACAGCCCCAGCATTTT. It encodes CASSYSNAGQPQHF.

This clone was found a few times. The chain recombines TRBV2 with TRBJ2-7, with a weak D call TRBD1 (6 bases). CDR3 length: 15 amino acids. CDR1 and CDR2 from the germline V gene are SNHLY and FYNNEI. Deletions cut 6 bases from V and 4 bases from J, with 19 bases between. CDR3 protein: CASRDGQPGMYEQYF. The DNA for the CDR3 is TGTGCCAGCAGGGACGGACAGCCCGGGATGTACGAGCAGTACTTC.

This clone occurred a few times. The CDR3 is CASSLEGQKETQYF. CDR3 bases: TGTGCCAGCAGCTTAGAGGGCCAGAAAGAGACCCAGTACTTC. This chain joins TRBV7-8 and TRBJ2-5; D call uncertain. CDR1 and CDR2 (germline): SGHVS, FQNEAQ. The V and J ends lost 1 base and 3 bases respectively, with 9 bases between them. CDR3 length equals 14 residues.

This clone was found a few times. This sequence joins TRBV7-9 and TRBJ2-1; TRBD1 matches 9 bases. The junction had 5 bases not matched to a gene; V was cut back by 5 bases and J by 3 bases. Germline values: CDR1 SEHNR, CDR2 FQNEAQ (reference sequence). The CDR3 covers 15 residues. The CDR3 spells CASSRRDRDYNEQFF. For the CDR3, the DNA is TGTGCCAGCAGCCGCCGGGACAGGGACTACAATGAGCAGTTCTTC.

This clone was observed a few times. The chain has TRBV11-2 and TRBJ1-2; 8 bases are a match to TRBD1. The CDR3 consists of 16 residues. Unmatched junction bases numbered 12, after V lost 5 bases and J lost 4 bases. CDR1 is SGHAT, CDR2 FQNNGV, per germline. The CDR3 here is CASSPVGQAPLYGYTF. The CDR3 bases are TGTGCCAGCAGCCCCGTGGGACAGGCTCCCCTCTATGGCTACACCTTC.

This chain links TRBV29-1 with TRBJ2-1; 7 bases align to TRBD1. With 3 bases clipped from V and 6 bases from J, the junction kept 2 bases outside the gene matches. This CDR3 has 12 amino acids. Per germline, CDR1 SQVTM and CDR2 ANQGSEA. The CDR3 nucleotides read TGCAGCGTTGAGGGACAGATCAATGAGCAGTTCTTC. Translated, it gives CSVEGQINEQFF.

The chain couples TRBV30 to TRBJ1-4; TRBD1 might be the D (5 bases). The germline V gene encodes CDR1 GTSNPN and CDR2 SVGIG (reference sequence). The V gene lost 5 bases and the J gene lost 8 bases, with 18 bases spanning the gap. There are 14 residues in the CDR3. In DNA form, the CDR3 reads TGTGCCTGGGTGAACTCGGGGGTACGGGAAAAACTGTTTTTT. This codes for CAWVNSGVREKLFF.

The rearrangement joins TRBV29-1 to TRBJ2-7, with a tentative D call TRBD1 (7 bases). V shed 8 bases and J shed 3 bases, with 35 bases lying between them. The germline V gene encodes CDR1 SQVTM and CDR2 ANQGSEA. The CDR3 runs to 19 residues. CDR3 bases: TGCAGCTCATCTTTCGGGGGACAGAACCCCGTTAACTTGATCTACGAGCAGTACTTC. Protein sequence: CSSSFGGQNPVNLIYEQYF.

The chain has TRBV30 and TRBJ2-3, with D unclear. Germline CDR1 is GTSNPN and CDR2 is SVGIG (reference sequence). V lost 8 bases and J lost 4, with 10 bases in between. The CDR3 is 11 amino acids. The CDR3 DNA sequence: TGTGCCGTCTCCGTAGCAGATACGCAGTATTTT. Its protein is CAVSVADTQYF. Complete variable domain (other parts from reference TRBV30 and TRBJ2-3): SQTIHQWPATLVQPVGSPLSLECTVEGTSNPNLYWYRQAAGRGLQLLFYSVGIGQISSEVPQNLSASRPQDRQFILSSKKLLLSDSGFYLCAVSVADTQYFGPGTRLTVL.

CDR3: CASSHPAGELGEQFF. The CDR3 nucleotides read TGCGCCAGCAGCCACCCAGCGGGAGAGTTGGGTGAGCAGTTCTTC. The J gene is TRBJ2-1, the V gene TRBV4-1, with 8 bases matching TRBD2. Germline V CDR1 and CDR2: MGHRA, YSYEKL. The CDR3 is 15 residues long. V shed 3 bases, J shed 9 bases, and the junction held 10 bases outside the gene matches.

The rearrangement uses TRBV11-1 and TRBJ2-1, with 8 bases fitting TRBD1. CDR3 length: 15 residues. Looked up from germline, CDR1 is SGHAT and CDR2 is FQDESV (reference sequence). V gave up 5 bases and J gave up 6 bases; unmatched junction bases: 9. CDR3 region: CASSILRTGLNEQFF. CDR3 DNA sequence: TGTGCCAGCAGCATACTCCGGACAGGGCTCAATGAGCAGTTCTTC.

The rearrangement links TRBV6-1 to TRBJ1-2; D uncertain. The ends were cut back, 3 bases at V and 0 bases at J, with 5 bases in the middle. CDR1 is MNHNS, CDR2 SASEGT, per germline. This CDR3 has 13 residues. The CDR3 DNA is TGTGCCAGCAGTGACGGCCCTAACTATGGCTACACCTTC. It translates to CASSDGPNYGYTF.

V and J are TRBV5-1 and TRBJ2-2, with 7 bases lining up with TRBD1. Germline lookup yields CDR1 SGHRS and CDR2 YFSETQ. V gave up 4 bases and J gave up 6 bases; unmatched junction bases: 9. The CDR3 sequence is 15 residues long. The CDR3 DNA is TGCGCCAGCAGCACCGGGACAGACGGTGCCGGGGAGCTGTTTTTT. Residues: CASSTGTDGAGELFF.

This clone occurred a few times. V gene TRBV2 combines with J gene TRBJ2-1; 9 bases match TRBD2. CDR1 SNHLY and CDR2 FYNNEI come from the germline V gene. The CDR3 is 15 amino acids. The trim removed 6 bases at V and 2 bases at J, leaving 5 bases unmatched. CDR3 bases: TGTGCCAGCAGCCCTAGCGGGAAAACCTACAATGAGCAGTTCTTC. Its protein is CASSPSGKTYNEQFF. The entire variable domain, with the rest obtained from reference TRBV2 and TRBJ2-1, is as follows: EPEVTQTPSHQVTQMGQEVILRCVPISNHLYFYWYRQILGQKVEFLVSFYNNEISEKSEIFDDQFSVERPDGSNFTLKIRSTKLEDSAMYFCASSPSGKTYNEQFFGPGTRLTVL.

This clone has a handful of counts. J is TRBJ2-3 and V is TRBV2, with 15 nucleotides matching TRBD2. Trimming took 5 bases from V and 0 from J; bases not matched to a gene: 15. Looked up from germline, CDR1 is SNHLY and CDR2 is FYNNEI. The CDR3 runs 21 residues. CDR3 protein: CASSLSPGLAGGPRSTDTQYF. The CDR3 nucleotides read TGTGCCAGCAGTTTATCCCCGGGACTAGCGGGGGGACCAAGGAGCACAGATACGCAGTATTTT.

The chain recombines TRBV29-1 with TRBJ1-4, with a tentative D call TRBD1 (6 bases). This CDR3 spans 14 amino acids. V was cut by 7 bases and J by 7 bases, with 19 bases left in between. Per the germline V gene, CDR1 is SQVTM and CDR2 is ANQGSEA. The chain's CDR3 is CSAFGGAFGEKLFF. The CDR3 DNA reads as TGCAGCGCCTTTGGGGGGGCTTTTGGTGAAAAACTGTTTTTT.

The chain combines TRBV6-5 with TRBJ2-3, with 9 bases fitting TRBD1. V dropped 6 bases and J dropped 2; count of bases not matched to a gene: 6. Germline values: CDR1 MNHEY, CDR2 SVGAGI. The CDR3 is 15 amino acids. This chain's CDR3 is CASSTDRGYTDTQYF. CDR3 DNA sequence: TGTGCCAGCAGCACGGACAGGGGCTACACAGATACGCAGTATTTT.